These 18 T cell receptor beta chains share one sample of origin, sequenced in a study of blood T cell repertoires in COVID-19. Produced via immunoSEQ multiplex PCR; TCRdb's table is partial and in-frame only. The table records roughly 14,000 clones, 65% to 85% of them present only once. The sample was peripheral blood. The receptors derive from a human donor in a cohort sampled during active COVID-19.

This clone qualifies as medium-sized (0.01 to 0.1%). As DNA, the CDR3 is TGTGCCAGCAGGGAGAACAGGGGGGTAATAACTGGGGCCAACGTCCTGACTTTC. Translating it yields CASRENRGVITGANVLTF. The chain has TRBV28 and TRBJ2-6, with 8 bases matching TRBD1. This CDR3 spans 18 amino acids. From germline, CDR1 is MDHEN and CDR2 SYDVKM. The junction had 12 bases not matched to a gene; V was cut back by 6 bases and J by 2 bases.

This clone appeared a few times. This chain's CDR3 is CASSRAGIAYGYTF. The DNA of the CDR3 is TGTGCCAGTAGTAGGGCAGGGATTGCCTATGGCTACACCTTC. The chain carries TRBV19 and TRBJ1-2; perhaps TRBD1 as D (5 bases). The V gene's germline CDR1 is LNHDA and CDR2 SQIVND (reference sequence). Trimming pared 4 bases from V and 4 bases from J, leaving 13 bases between. The CDR3 has 14 residues. The whole variable domain, filled in from reference TRBV19 and TRBJ1-2, reads DGGITQSPKYLFRKEGQNVTLSCEQNLNHDAMYWYRQDPGQGLRLIYYSQIVNDFQKGDIAEGYSVSREKKESFPLTVTSAQKNPTAFYLCASSRAGIAYGYTFGSGTRLTVV.

The DNA of the CDR3 is TGCGCCAGCAGCCAAGATCCGACTAGCAGATACAATGAGCAGTTCTTC. This sequence encodes CASSQDPTSRYNEQFF. The chain joins TRBV4-3 to TRBJ2-1; 7 bases align to TRBD2. Germline CDR1 LGHNA, CDR2 YSLEER. The V segment lost 0 bases and the J segment 4 bases; nucleotides outside the gene matches: 6. The CDR3 sequence is 16 residues long.

The V gene is TRBV7-8, the J gene TRBJ1-5; 9 bases match TRBD1. This CDR3 has 14 residues. Germline-derived CDR1 and CDR2 are SGHVS and FQNEAQ. Trimming removed 5 bases from V and 3 bases from J; junction bases left unmatched: 2. The CDR3 is CASSRDRDNQPQHF. As DNA, the CDR3 is TGTGCCAGCAGCAGGGACAGGGACAATCAGCCCCAGCATTTT. Variable domain in full (rest from reference TRBV7-8 and TRBJ1-5): GAGVSQSPRYKVAKRGQDVALRCDPISGHVSLFWYQQALGQGPEFLTYFQNEAQLDKSGLPSDRFFAERPEGSVSTLKIQRTQQEDSAVYLCASSRDRDNQPQHFGDGTRLSIL.

This sequence joins TRBV27 and TRBJ2-1, with 7 bases identical to TRBD1. The CDR3 covers 14 residues. Germline V gives CDR1 MNHEY, CDR2 SMNVEV (reference sequence). J gave up 8 bases and V 6 bases, and 10 bases lay outside the gene matches. The CDR3 spells CASRTGTGYDEQFF. The CDR3 coding sequence is TGTGCCAGCAGGACAGGGACGGGGTACGATGAGCAGTTCTTC.

The V and J genes are TRBV9 and TRBJ2-2, with 9 positions matching TRBD2. CDR1 SGDLS and CDR2 YYNGEE come from the germline V gene. J lost 2 bases, V lost 3 bases, and 2 bases had no gene match. The CDR3 consists of 15 residues. The CDR3 sequence is CASSALAGNTGELFF. The DNA for the CDR3 is TGTGCCAGCAGCGCCCTAGCGGGAAACACCGGGGAGCTGTTTTTT. Complete variable domain (other parts from reference TRBV9 and TRBJ2-2): DSGVTQTPKHLITATGQRVTLRCSPRSGDLSVYWYQQSLDQGLQFLIQYYNGEERAKGNILERFSAQQFPDLHSELNLSSLELGDSALYFCASSALAGNTGELFFGEGSRLTVL.

A few counts support this clone. This chain links TRBV12-3 or TRBV12-4 with TRBJ2-7; 8 nucleotides match TRBD1. With V trimmed by 6 bases and J by 8 bases, 9 bases remained unmatched. The CDR3 is 13 amino acids. CDR3 residues: CASSGSDRDQQYF. CDR3 nucleotides: TGTGCCAGCAGCGGATCGGACAGGGATCAGCAGTACTTC.

The chain has TRBV2 and TRBJ2-4; 9 nucleotides match TRBD2. CDR1 is SNHLY and CDR2 is FYNNEI in the germline V gene. Germline trimming cut 5 bases from V and 13 bases from J; bases unmatched to any gene: 9. The CDR3 loop spans 13 amino acids. The DNA for the CDR3 is TGTGCCAGCAGTCCCGAGAGGGGGACTAGCCAGTACTTC. It translates to CASSPERGTSQYF.

V and J are TRBV19 and TRBJ2-5, with TRBD1 identical over 7 bases. Germline V gene data show CDR1 as LNHDA and CDR2 as SQIVND (reference sequence). The trim removed 1 base at V and 1 base at J, leaving 3 bases unmatched. The length of the CDR3 is 15 residues. CDR3 bases: TGTGCCAGTAGTATAGCCGGGACAGCCCAAGAGACCCAGTACTTC. Translating it yields CASSIAGTAQETQYF.

The chain carries TRBV5-1 and TRBJ2-2; 13 nucleotides match TRBD2. The V gene end was trimmed by 4 bases and the J gene end by 0 bases; junction bases not matched to a gene: 6. This CDR3 comprises 18 residues. Germline CDR1 reads SGHRS; CDR2 reads YFSETQ. CDR3 bases: TGCGCCAGCAGCCCCTGGACTAGCGGGGGCGCGAACACCGGGGAGCTGTTTTTT. As protein: CASSPWTSGGANTGELFF.

The V and J genes are TRBV18 and TRBJ1-1, with D possibly matching TRBD1 (6 bases). The CDR3 consists of 14 residues. Per germline, CDR1 KGHSH and CDR2 LQKENI. The germline V and J ends were trimmed by 8 bases and 0 bases, with 13 bases remaining between them. CDR3 in DNA: TGTGCCAGCCGAGGGGGGGTCATGAACACTGAAGCTTTCTTT. Translation: CASRGGVMNTEAFF.

The genes are TRBV2 and TRBJ2-2, with 7 bases that match TRBD1. V lost 3 bases to trimming and J lost 5 bases; unmatched junction nucleotides: 6. The CDR3 sequence is 15 residues long. Germline V gene sequence: CDR1 SNHLY, CDR2 FYNNEI. In DNA, the CDR3 is TGTGCCAGCAGTGAGAGGGGGCTTGGTACCGGGGAGCTGTTTTTT. This encodes CASSERGLGTGELFF.

The rearrangement uses TRBV29-1 and TRBJ2-1; TRBD2 matches 8 bases. V lost 4 bases to trimming and J lost 10 bases; unmatched junction nucleotides: 9. From germline, CDR1 is SQVTM and CDR2 ANQGSEA. The CDR3 runs 13 residues. CDR3 sequence: CSVASGSLQEQFF. In DNA, the CDR3 is TGCAGCGTTGCAAGCGGGAGCCTTCAGGAGCAGTTCTTC.

Written as DNA, the CDR3 is TGTGCCAGCTCACCGACAGGGGGGAGGGCAAGCGACCAAGAGACCCAGTACTTC. Translated: CASSPTGGRASDQETQYF. V gene TRBV18 combines with J gene TRBJ2-5; 9 bases are shared with TRBD1. The ends lost 3 bases at V and 0 bases at J; junction bases unmatched: 11. CDR1 is KGHSH and CDR2 is LQKENI in the germline V gene. The CDR3 loop spans 18 amino acids.

The gene calls are TRBV5-8 and TRBJ2-2; D possibly corresponds to TRBD1 (5 bases). CDR1 and CDR2 (germline): SGHTS, YDEGEE. The CDR3 totals 14 residues. Trimming removed 2 bases from V and 5 bases from J, with 10 bases in between. The CDR3 nucleotides read TGTGCCAGCAGCTTAGGTGGACAAACCGGGGAGCTGTTTTTT. Translating it yields CASSLGGQTGELFF.

This chain connects TRBV7-8 to TRBJ1-3; 8 bases map to TRBD1. CDR3 length: 19 amino acids. Per germline, CDR1 SGHVS and CDR2 FQNEAQ. V shed 4 bases and J 0 bases; nucleotides not matched to a gene: 14. The CDR3 DNA follows: TGTGCCAGCAGCTGGCTTAGAGGGGGGACAGGCGTCTCTGGAAACACCATATATTTT. It specifies CASSWLRGGTGVSGNTIYF.

V gene TRBV3-1 (or the pseudogene TRBV3-2) combines with J gene TRBJ2-3, with D possibly matching TRBD1 (5 bases). The CDR3 length is 14 residues. From germline, CDR1 is LGHDT and CDR2 YNNKEL (reference sequence). V lost 3 bases, J lost 5 bases, and 12 bases lay in between. In DNA, the CDR3 is TGTGCCAGCAGCCAGGTAGGGGTTGGAGATACGCAGTATTTT. It codes for CASSQVGVGDTQYF.

A few counts support this clone. This sequence joins TRBV27 and TRBJ2-3; 7 bases map to TRBD2. Germline V gene sequence: CDR1 MNHEY, CDR2 SMNVEV (reference sequence). The junction had 10 bases not matched to a gene; V was cut back by 5 bases and J by 2 bases. This CDR3 is 16 amino acids long. CDR3 sequence reads: CASSLGPSGHTDTQYF. CDR3 coding DNA: TGTGCCAGCAGTCTGGGCCCTAGCGGTCACACAGATACGCAGTATTTT.